This T cell receptor beta chain was sequenced during a study of vaccination and CD4 T cells after COVID-19. Study in general: Overlapping spike peptides of SARS-CoV-2, HCoV-NL63, HCoV-OC43 and HCoV-229E were used, and cells were stimulated with them.

This clonotype has only a few counts. Its specificity is not known. The Oncomine TCR Beta short-read assay sequenced DNA from cultured CD4+ T cells. TCRdb called the PCR reads again in MiXCR, with one record for every CDR3 protein. The sample has about 4,600 distinct CDR3 sequences, around two fifths seen once; the top ten hold 41%. As for treatment: approximately 9-day PBMC culture with coronavirus spike peptide pools or control peptides (ViraFEST assay). The CDR3 runs 17 residues. The germline gives CDR1 SGHTA, CDR2 FQGTGA. Trimming cost V 2 bases and J 2 bases; bases outside gene matches: 8. The sequence was collected from a human donor who had recovered from COVID-19. The sequenced material came from CD4+ T cells from blood, cultured in vitro. The chain links TRBV7-3 to TRBJ2-2, with TRBD1 matching 7 bases. CDR3 residues: CASSLSKQGINTGELFF. In DNA, the CDR3 is TGTGCCAGCAGCTTATCGAAACAGGGGATTAACACCGGGGAGCTGTTTTTT.